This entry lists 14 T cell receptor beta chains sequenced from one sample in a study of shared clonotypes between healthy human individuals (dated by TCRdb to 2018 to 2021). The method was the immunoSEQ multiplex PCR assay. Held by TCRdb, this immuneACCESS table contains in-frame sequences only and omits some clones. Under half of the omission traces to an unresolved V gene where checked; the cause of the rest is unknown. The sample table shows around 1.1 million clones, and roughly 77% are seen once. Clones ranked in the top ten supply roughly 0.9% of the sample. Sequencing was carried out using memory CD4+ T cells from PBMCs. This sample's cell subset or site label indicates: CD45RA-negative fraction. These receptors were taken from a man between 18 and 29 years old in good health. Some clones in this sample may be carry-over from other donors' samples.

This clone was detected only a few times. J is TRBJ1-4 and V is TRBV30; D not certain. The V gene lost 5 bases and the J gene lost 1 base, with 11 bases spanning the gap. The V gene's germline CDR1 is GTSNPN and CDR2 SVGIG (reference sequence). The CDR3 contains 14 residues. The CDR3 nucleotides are TGTGCCTGGGTACCGTGGGGAACTAATGAAAAACTGTTTTTT. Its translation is CAWVPWGTNEKLFF.

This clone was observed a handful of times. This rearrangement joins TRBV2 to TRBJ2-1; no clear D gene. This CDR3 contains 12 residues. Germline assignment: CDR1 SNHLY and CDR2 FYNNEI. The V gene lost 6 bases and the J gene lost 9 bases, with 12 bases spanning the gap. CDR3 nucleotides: TGTGCCAGCAGGGATCATTCGGGTGAGCAGTTCTTC. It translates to CASRDHSGEQFF.

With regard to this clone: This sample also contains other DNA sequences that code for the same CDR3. The CDR3 DNA sequence: TGTGCCAGCAGCGTCGGGACGGAGAACACTGAAGCTTTCTTT. Protein: CASSVGTENTEAFF. The chain employs TRBV9 and TRBJ1-1, with D tentatively TRBD1 (5 bases). This CDR3 region has 14 residues. The germline CDR1 and CDR2 sequences are SGDLS and YYNGEE. Trimming cost V 2 bases and J 1 base, with 9 bases left between them.

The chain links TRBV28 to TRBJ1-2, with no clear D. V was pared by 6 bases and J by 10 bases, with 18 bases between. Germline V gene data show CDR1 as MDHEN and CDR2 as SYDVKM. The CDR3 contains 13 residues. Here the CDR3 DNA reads TGTGCCAGCAGCCATTCCAGACGGCACTTCTACACCTTC. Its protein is CASSHSRRHFYTF.

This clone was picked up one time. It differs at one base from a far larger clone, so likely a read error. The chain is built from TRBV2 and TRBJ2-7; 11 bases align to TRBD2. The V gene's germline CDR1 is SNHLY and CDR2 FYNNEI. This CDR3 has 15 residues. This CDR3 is CTTPGASGRSYEQYF. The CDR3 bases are TGTACCACACCCGGGGCTAGCGGGAGGTCCTACGAGCAGTACTTC.

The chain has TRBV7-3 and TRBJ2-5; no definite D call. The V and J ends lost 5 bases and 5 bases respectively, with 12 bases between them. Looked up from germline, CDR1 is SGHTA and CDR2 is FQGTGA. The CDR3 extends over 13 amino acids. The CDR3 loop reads CASSQGSLETQYF. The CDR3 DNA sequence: TGTGCCAGCAGCCAAGGATCTCTGGAGACCCAGTACTTC.

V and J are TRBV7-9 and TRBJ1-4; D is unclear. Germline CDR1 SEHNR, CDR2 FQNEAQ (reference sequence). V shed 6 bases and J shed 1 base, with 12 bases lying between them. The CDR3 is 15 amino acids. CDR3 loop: CASSLTYVTNEKLFF. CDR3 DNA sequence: TGTGCCAGCAGTCTCACTTACGTAACTAATGAAAAACTGTTTTTT. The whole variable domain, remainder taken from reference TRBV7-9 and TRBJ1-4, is DTGVSQNPRHKITKRGQNVTFRCDPISEHNRLYWYRQTLGQGPEFLTYFQNEAQLEKSRLLSDRFSAERPKGSFSTLEIQRTEQGDSAMYLCASSLTYVTNEKLFFGSGTQLSVL.

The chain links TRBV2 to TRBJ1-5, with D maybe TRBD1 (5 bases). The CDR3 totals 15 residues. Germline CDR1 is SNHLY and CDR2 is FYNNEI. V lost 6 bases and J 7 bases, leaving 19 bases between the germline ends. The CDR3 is CASRVSGGDTQPQHF. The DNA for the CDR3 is TGTGCCAGCAGAGTTAGCGGGGGGGATACGCAGCCCCAGCATTTT.

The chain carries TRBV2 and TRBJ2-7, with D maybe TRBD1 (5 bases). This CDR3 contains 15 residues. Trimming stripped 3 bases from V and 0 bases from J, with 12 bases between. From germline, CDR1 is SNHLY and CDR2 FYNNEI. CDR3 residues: CASSETDLYSYEQYF. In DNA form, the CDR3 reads TGTGCCAGCAGTGAGACAGACTTATACTCCTACGAGCAGTACTTC.

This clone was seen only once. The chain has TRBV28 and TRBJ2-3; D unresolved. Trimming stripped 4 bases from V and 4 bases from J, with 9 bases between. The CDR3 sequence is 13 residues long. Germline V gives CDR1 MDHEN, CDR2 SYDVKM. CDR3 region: CASSSDPPDTQYF. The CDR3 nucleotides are TGTGCCAGCAGTTCAGACCCCCCAGATACGCAGTATTTT.

CDR3 sequence (DNA): TGTGCCAGCACCATTCAAACTGGGTGGGAAGGCTACACCTTC. It is translated as CASTIQTGWEGYTF. The chain uses TRBV7-3 and TRBJ1-2; no reliable D call. Between the trimmed V and J ends, which lost 7 bases and 8 bases, there was a span of 20 bases. CDR1 SGHTA and CDR2 FQGTGA come from the germline V gene. The CDR3 is made up of 14 amino acids.

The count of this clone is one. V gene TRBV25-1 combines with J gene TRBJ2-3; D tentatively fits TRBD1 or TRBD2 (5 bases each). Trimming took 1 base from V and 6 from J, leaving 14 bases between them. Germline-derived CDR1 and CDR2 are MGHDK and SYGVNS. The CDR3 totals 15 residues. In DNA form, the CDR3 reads TGTGCCAGCAGTGAATGGGACCTCCTACGTGATACGCAGTATTTT. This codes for CASSEWDLLRDTQYF.

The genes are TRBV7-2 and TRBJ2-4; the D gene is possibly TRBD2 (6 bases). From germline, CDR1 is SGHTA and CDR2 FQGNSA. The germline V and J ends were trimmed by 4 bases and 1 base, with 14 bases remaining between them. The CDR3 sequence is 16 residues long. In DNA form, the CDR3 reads TGTGCCAGCAGCTGGGCTAGCGAGAGGGCCAAAAACATTCAGTACTTC. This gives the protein CASSWASERAKNIQYF.

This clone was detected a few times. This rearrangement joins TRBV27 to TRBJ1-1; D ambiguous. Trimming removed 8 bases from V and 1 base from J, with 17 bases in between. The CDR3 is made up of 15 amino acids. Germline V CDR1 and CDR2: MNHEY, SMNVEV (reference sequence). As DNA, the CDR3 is TGTGCCAGCGGCATTTTTACACCTTGGAACACTGAAGCTTTCTTT. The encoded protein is CASGIFTPWNTEAFF.